The T cell receptor (beta chain) under discussion was sequenced for a study of blood T cell repertoires in COVID-19. About the study: The cDNA or gDNA used as material had been derived from T cells, B-cell-depleted T cells, or PBMCs.

V shed 4 bases and J 2 bases; nucleotides not matched to a gene: 10. The CDR3 covers 18 residues. The germline CDR1 and CDR2 sequences are SGHRS and YFSETQ. Sequencing was performed with immunoSEQ multiplex PCR; in TCRdb, only in-frame clones are kept and a portion is missing. This sample has some 430,000 clones, with roughly 87% found just once. This clone occurred a few times. Participants' own reports of clinical history determined their cohort assignment. The study counted Cohort 3 donors as recovered given two negative PCRs, clearance, or symptom resolution. The sample was PBMCs or T cells enriched from blood (not recorded which). This TCR was sampled from a man younger than 30 who had recovered from COVID-19. The V gene is TRBV5-1, the J gene TRBJ2-7; 15 nucleotides agree with TRBD2. CDR3 residues: CASSEAGTSGRKAYEQYF. Written as DNA, the CDR3 is TGCGCCAGCAGCGAGGCCGGGACTAGCGGGAGGAAAGCCTACGAGCAGTACTTC.